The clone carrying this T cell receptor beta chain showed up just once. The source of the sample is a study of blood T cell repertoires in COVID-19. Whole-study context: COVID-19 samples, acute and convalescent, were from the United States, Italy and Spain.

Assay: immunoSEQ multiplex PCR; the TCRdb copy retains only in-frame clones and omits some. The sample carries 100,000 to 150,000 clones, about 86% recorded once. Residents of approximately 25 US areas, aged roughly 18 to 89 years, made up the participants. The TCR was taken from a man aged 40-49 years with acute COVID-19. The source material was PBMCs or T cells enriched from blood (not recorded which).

The CDR3 sequence: CASSHITGELFF. CDR3 nucleotide sequence: TGTGCCAGCAGCCATATCACCGGGGAGCTGTTTTTT. This rearrangement joins TRBV3-1 (or the pseudogene TRBV3-2) to TRBJ2-2, with D uncertain. The germline V and J ends were trimmed by 3 bases and 4 bases, with 3 bases remaining between them. CDR1 LGHDT and CDR2 YNNKEL come from the germline V gene (reference sequence). The CDR3 spans 12 residues.